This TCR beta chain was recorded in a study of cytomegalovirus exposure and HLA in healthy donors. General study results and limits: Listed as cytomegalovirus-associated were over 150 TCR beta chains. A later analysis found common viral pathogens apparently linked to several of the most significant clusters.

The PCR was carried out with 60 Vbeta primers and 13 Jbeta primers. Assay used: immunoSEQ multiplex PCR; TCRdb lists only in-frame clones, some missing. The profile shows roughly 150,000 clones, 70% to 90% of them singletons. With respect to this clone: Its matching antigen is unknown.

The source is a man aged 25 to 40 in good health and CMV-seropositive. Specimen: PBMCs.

The CDR3 DNA follows: TGTGCCAGTGGTCCCGGACTAGCGGGGTCCTACGAGCAGTACGTC. As protein: CASGPGLAGSYEQYV. The chain joins TRBV7-8 to TRBJ2-7; 12 bases match TRBD2. V was pared by 9 bases and J by 1 base, with 7 bases of the junction left unmatched. Germline CDR1 SGHVS, CDR2 FQNEAQ. The CDR3 extends over 15 amino acids.